This TCR beta chain emerged from a study of shared clonotypes between healthy human individuals. Looking at the study overall: Per-donor plates numbered three CD4 naive, three CD4 memory, two CD8 naive and one CD8 memory.

In its sample, this clone was seen once. Its matching antigen is unknown. The CDR3 consists of 13 residues. With 5 bases clipped from V and 4 bases from J, the junction kept 4 bases outside the gene matches. Germline V lookup: CDR1 WSHSY, CDR2 SAAADI. Terminally differentiated effector memory CD45RA+ cells were left out of the naive CD8 fraction, which was CD45RO-negative and positively selected for CCR7. Study donors comprised healthy, HIV-negative adults devoid of recent acute infection or vaccination. The method was immunoSEQ multiplex PCR; TCRdb's version includes in-frame clones alone and lacks a portion of them. The sample lists about 870,000 clones, approximately 92% occurring once. Overall study findings and caveats: Sequencing of the sorted subsets was shown by rarefaction to be incomplete despite large depth. In this cohort, only blood was sampled, and tissue repertoires likely differ.

This TCR was sampled from a man aged 25-40 years in good health. V gene TRBV10-2 combines with J gene TRBJ2-7; 8 positions agree with TRBD1. The specimen sequenced was naive CD8+ T cells sorted from blood. DNA of the CDR3: TGCGCCAGCAGTCGGCAGGGGGCATACGAGCAGTACTTC. This encodes CASSRQGAYEQYF.